This T cell receptor beta chain was identified during a study of T cell responses to AZD1222 COVID-19 vaccine. Study-wide findings and caveats: Sampled repertoires all dated from after the peak T cell response.

With regard to this clone: The target antigen is unknown.

The method was immunoSEQ multiplex PCR; TCRdb's version includes in-frame clones alone and lacks a portion of them. The repertoire has 110,000 or so clones, about 86% of them found once; the top ten carry 3% to 3.5%. The TCR sequence derives from an adult in good health. This material consisted of peripheral blood, taken on day 0 of AZD1222 vaccination.

The CDR3 protein is CASSPAPGQGNTIYF. Written as DNA, the CDR3 is TGTGCCAGCAGCCCGGCCCCGGGACAAGGAAACACCATATATTTT. This chain connects TRBV5-8 to TRBJ1-3, with D perhaps TRBD1 (6 bases). Germline CDR1 and CDR2: SGHTS and YDEGEE. CDR3 size: 15 residues. Trimming took off 4 bases at V and 4 bases at J, with 15 bases between the two ends.